Following are 7 T cell receptor beta chains from one sample sequenced in a study of blood T cell repertoires in COVID-19. The repertoire was sequenced with immunoSEQ multiplex PCR; TCRdb's copy has only in-frame clones and lacks some. The sample yields about 130,000 clones, about 93% seen once. The sample comprised peripheral blood. These receptors came from a man aged 50 to 60 with COVID-19, enrolled during active disease.

This clone appeared a single time. The DNA of the CDR3 is TGCGCCAGCAGCGGGCCCAACGGGAGTTCTGGGGAGCAGTACGTC. It yields the protein CASSGPNGSSGEQYV. The genes are TRBV5-1 and TRBJ2-7, with D tentatively TRBD2 (6 bases). Trimming pared 4 bases from V and 7 bases from J, leaving 21 bases between. Germline V lookup: CDR1 SGHRS, CDR2 YFSETQ. This CDR3 is 15 amino acids long.

The chain joins TRBV6-5 to TRBJ1-4; tentatively, D is TRBD1 (6 bases). Germline CDR1 is MNHEY and CDR2 is SVGAGI. This CDR3 is 15 amino acids long. V was shortened by 5 bases and J by 3 bases, with 13 bases between the two germline ends. DNA of the CDR3: TGTGCCAGCAGTCACCGGGGGGCAGCTAATGAAAAACTGTTTTTT. Its protein product is CASSHRGAANEKLFF.

The V gene is TRBV30, the J gene TRBJ1-2; TRBD1 agrees at 7 bases. Germline V lookup: CDR1 GTSNPN, CDR2 SVGIG (reference sequence). The CDR3 extends over 12 amino acids. Trimming at V came to 2 bases and at J to 8 bases, leaving 5 bases not matched to a gene. The CDR3 is CAWSQQGSGYTF. DNA of the CDR3: TGTGCCTGGAGTCAACAGGGGTCGGGCTACACCTTC.

This rearrangement joins TRBV27 to TRBJ2-7; maybe TRBD2 (6 bases). The CDR3 runs 13 residues. V dropped 0 bases and J dropped 5 bases, with 8 bases sitting between them. Germline CDR1 reads MNHEY; CDR2 reads SMNVEV (reference sequence). CDR3 region: CASSLSAGNEQYV. The CDR3 DNA follows: TGTGCCAGCAGTTTATCGGCGGGGAACGAGCAGTACGTC.

The genes are TRBV4-3 and TRBJ2-7; 8 nucleotides agree with TRBD2. This CDR3 has 17 amino acids. With V trimmed by 0 bases and J by 2 bases, 9 bases remained unmatched. Germline CDR1 LGHNA, CDR2 YSLEER. In nucleotides, the CDR3 is TGCGCCAGCAGCCAAGATCGTAAGACTAGCGTAACCTACGAGCAGTACTTC. Protein: CASSQDRKTSVTYEQYF.

The J gene is TRBJ2-2, the V gene TRBV7-2; 9 nucleotides line up with TRBD1. The CDR3 loop spans 15 amino acids. The germline V gene has CDR1 SGHTA and CDR2 FQGNSA. V lost 1 base, J lost 5 bases, and 2 bases stayed unmatched. In DNA form, the CDR3 reads TGTGCCAGCAGCTTAGTACAGGGGGCTACCGGGGAGCTGTTTTTT. This sequence encodes CASSLVQGATGELFF.

The V gene is TRBV5-6, the J gene TRBJ2-7; a possible D gene is TRBD2 (6 bases). The CDR3 has 14 amino acids. The germline V and J ends were trimmed by 0 bases and 2 bases, with 9 bases remaining between them. Germline CDR1 is SGHDT and CDR2 is YYEEEE. The CDR3 spells CASSLAGGTYEQYF. CDR3 bases: TGTGCCAGCAGCTTGGCCGGGGGAACCTACGAGCAGTACTTC. The complete variable domain, with remaining parts taken from reference TRBV5-6 and TRBJ2-7, reads DAGVTQSPTHLIKTRGQQVTLRCSPKSGHDTVSWYQQALGQGPQFIFQYYEEEERQRGNFPDRFSGHQFPNYSSELNVNALLLGDSALYLCASSLAGGTYEQYFGPGTRLTVT.